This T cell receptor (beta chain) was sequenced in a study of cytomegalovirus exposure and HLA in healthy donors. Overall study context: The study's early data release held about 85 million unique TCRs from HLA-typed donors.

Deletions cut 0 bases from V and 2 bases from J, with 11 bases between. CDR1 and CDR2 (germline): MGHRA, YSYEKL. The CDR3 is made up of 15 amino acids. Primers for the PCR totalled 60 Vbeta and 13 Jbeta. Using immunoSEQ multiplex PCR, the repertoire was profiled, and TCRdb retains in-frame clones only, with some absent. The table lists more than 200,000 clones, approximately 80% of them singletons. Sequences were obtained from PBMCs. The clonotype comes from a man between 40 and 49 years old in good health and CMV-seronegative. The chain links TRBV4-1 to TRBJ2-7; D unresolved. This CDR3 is CASSQDRSVTYEQYF. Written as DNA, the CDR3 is TGCGCCAGCAGCCAAGATCGCAGCGTTACCTACGAGCAGTACTTC.